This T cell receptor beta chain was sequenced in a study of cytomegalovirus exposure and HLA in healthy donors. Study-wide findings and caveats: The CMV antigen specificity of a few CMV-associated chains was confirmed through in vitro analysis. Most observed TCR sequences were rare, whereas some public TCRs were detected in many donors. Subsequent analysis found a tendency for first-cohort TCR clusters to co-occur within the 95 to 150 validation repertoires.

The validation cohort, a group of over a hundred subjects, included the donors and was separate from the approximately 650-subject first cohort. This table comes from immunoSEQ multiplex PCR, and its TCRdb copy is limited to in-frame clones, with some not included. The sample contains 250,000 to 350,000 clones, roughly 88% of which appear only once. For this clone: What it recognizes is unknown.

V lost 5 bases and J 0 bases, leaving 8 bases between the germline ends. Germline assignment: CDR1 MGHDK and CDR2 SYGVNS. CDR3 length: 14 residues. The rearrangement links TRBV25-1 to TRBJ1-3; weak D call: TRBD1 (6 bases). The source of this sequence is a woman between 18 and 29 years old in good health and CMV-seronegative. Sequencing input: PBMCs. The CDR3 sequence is CASSQDSSGNTIYF. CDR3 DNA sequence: TGTGCCAGCAGTCAGGACAGCTCTGGAAACACCATATATTTT.